These T cell receptor beta chains were read from a single sample in a study of cytomegalovirus exposure and HLA in healthy donors. Generated by immunoSEQ multiplex PCR, the TCRdb table keeps only in-frame clones and is missing some. The sample yields under 300,000 clones, 85% to 95% seen once. The specimen was PBMCs. Receptors originate from a girl aged 2-10 years in good health and CMV-seronegative. The CDR3 runs from the conserved cysteine through the conserved F or W. The D gene is left open where the match is weak.

J	D	V	CDR3
TRBJ2-1	TRBD2	TRBV6-4	CASRPVSGGGHEQFF
TRBJ2-1	TRBD2	TRBV10-3	CAINEGSGSSYNEQFF
TRBJ2-3	TRBD2	TRBV5-1	CASSTEPGLASDTQYF
TRBJ1-1	.	TRBV7-9	CASSRGNTEAFF
TRBJ1-3	.	TRBV15	CATSRVGVFSGNTIYF
TRBJ2-1	.	TRBV4-1	CASSQQAGYNEQFF
TRBJ1-1	.	TRBV19	CASSIVGGTEAFF
TRBJ1-3	.	TRBV5-1	CASSLAAVTNSGNTIYF
TRBJ2-5	TRBD1	TRBV5-1	CASSFSVTGGGETQYF
TRBJ1-5	.	TRBV4-1	CASSQDVTVGGNQPQHF
TRBJ1-1	.	TRBV27	CASRQDRNTEAFF
TRBJ2-5	.	TRBV19	CASRPLGGGETQYF
TRBJ2-7	TRBD2	TRBV7-9	CASSWGSSGSLYEQYF
TRBJ2-5	.	TRBV5-4	CAGSSGDSQETQYF
TRBJ1-1	.	TRBV7-9	CAGSLEGPEAFF
TRBJ1-1	.	TRBV7-9	CASSSGQREAFF
TRBJ1-5	TRBD1	TRBV7-8	CASSPGTGWDQPQHF
TRBJ1-4	.	TRBV6-1	CASSEAGGTTNEKLFF
TRBJ2-5	TRBD2	TRBV19	CASSMGLAEQETQYF